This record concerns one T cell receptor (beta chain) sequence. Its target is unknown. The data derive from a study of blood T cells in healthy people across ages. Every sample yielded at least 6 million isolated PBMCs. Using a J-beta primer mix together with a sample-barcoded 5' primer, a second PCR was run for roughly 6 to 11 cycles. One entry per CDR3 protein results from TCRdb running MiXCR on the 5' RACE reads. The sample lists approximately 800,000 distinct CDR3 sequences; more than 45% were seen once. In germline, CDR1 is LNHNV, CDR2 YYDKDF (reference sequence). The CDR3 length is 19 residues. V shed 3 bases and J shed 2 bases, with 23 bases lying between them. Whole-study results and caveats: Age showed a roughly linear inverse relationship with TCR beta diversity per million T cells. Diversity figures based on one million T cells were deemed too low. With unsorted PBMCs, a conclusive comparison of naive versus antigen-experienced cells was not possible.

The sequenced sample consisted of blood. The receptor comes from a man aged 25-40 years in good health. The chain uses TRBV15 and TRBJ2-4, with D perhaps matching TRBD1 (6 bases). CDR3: CATSSPDTRGDVPKNIQYF. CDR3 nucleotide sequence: TGTGCCACCAGCAGTCCAGATACCAGGGGTGATGTTCCCAAAAACATTCAGTACTTC.